What follows are 14 T cell receptor beta chains derived from one specimen sequenced in a study of shared clonotypes between healthy human individuals. Generated by immunoSEQ multiplex PCR, the TCRdb table keeps only in-frame clones and is missing some. The data contain fewer than 1.6 million clones, roughly 98.5% of them seen just once; the ten biggest clones take up around 0.38%. The sequenced material came from naive CD4+ T cells sorted from blood. Subset reported: CD45RA+ positively selected. These receptors all come from a man between 25 and 39 years old in good health.

The gene calls are TRBV7-6 and TRBJ1-4; D uncertain. V lost 1 base, J lost 4 bases, and 10 bases lay in between. Germline CDR1 is SGHVS and CDR2 is FNYEAQ. The CDR3 totals 15 residues. The CDR3 loop reads CASSLGTGSNEKLFF. In DNA, the CDR3 is TGTGCCAGCAGCTTAGGGACGGGGAGTAATGAAAAACTGTTTTTT.

This chain joins TRBV5-1 and TRBJ2-1; D remains ambiguous. Germline V gene sequence: CDR1 SGHRS, CDR2 YFSETQ. V was shortened by 2 bases and J by 6 bases, with 9 bases between the two germline ends. This CDR3 region has 13 residues. CDR3 region: CASSFAQRNEQFF. The DNA for the CDR3 is TGCGCCAGCAGCTTCGCCCAGCGCAATGAGCAGTTCTTC. Drawing the rest from reference TRBV5-1 and TRBJ2-1, the complete variable domain is KAGVTQTPRYLIKTRGQQVTLSCSPISGHRSVSWYQQTPGQGLQFLFEYFSETQRNKGNFPGRFSGRQFSNSRSEMNVSTLELGDSALYLCASSFAQRNEQFFGPGTRLTVL.

V gene TRBV18 combines with J gene TRBJ2-1; perhaps TRBD2 as D (5 bases). Germline V gene lookup returns CDR1 KGHSH and CDR2 LQKENI. CDR3 length: 15 residues. Trimming removed 1 base at V and 3 bases at J, with 10 bases between. The CDR3 loop reads CASSPRERVYNEQFF. The DNA for the CDR3 is TGTGCCAGCTCACCACGGGAGAGGGTCTACAATGAGCAGTTCTTC.

The chain uses TRBV7-9 and TRBJ1-5; D is perhaps TRBD1 (6 bases). The V gene's germline CDR1 is SEHNR and CDR2 FQNEAQ (reference sequence). CDR3 length equals 14 residues. Trimming pared 5 bases from V and 7 bases from J, leaving 15 bases between. CDR3 amino acids: CASSEGAGVQPQHF. CDR3 DNA sequence: TGTGCCAGCAGCGAAGGCGCAGGGGTCCAGCCCCAGCATTTT.

This clone has a single count. The chain recombines TRBV4-1 with TRBJ1-3; D not resolved. Trimming left V 2 bases short and J 2 bases short, with 7 bases between. Germline V gene data show CDR1 as MGHRA and CDR2 as YSYEKL. The CDR3 totals 14 residues. CDR3 amino acids: CASSQRGAGNTIYF. The CDR3 DNA sequence: TGCGCCAGCAGCCAACGGGGAGCTGGAAACACCATATATTTT.

The count of this clone is one. The V gene is TRBV5-1, the J gene TRBJ2-7; 9 nucleotides match TRBD2. V lost 2 bases to trimming and J lost 5 bases; unmatched junction nucleotides: 5. The CDR3 covers 14 residues. Germline assignment: CDR1 SGHRS and CDR2 YFSETQ. In DNA form, the CDR3 reads TGCGCCAGCAGCTTTAGCGGGAGTTCAAACGAGCAGTACTTC. Translated, it gives CASSFSGSSNEQYF.

The chain employs TRBV28 and TRBJ2-2; 7 bases fit TRBD2. Germline CDR1 MDHEN, CDR2 SYDVKM. J gave up 4 bases and V 5 bases, and 7 bases lay outside the gene matches. This CDR3 has 15 residues. CDR3 bases: TGTGCCAGCAGTCCCCCTCCGGGAGGCACCGGGGAGCTGTTTTTT. It codes for CASSPPPGGTGELFF.

The chain carries TRBV28 and TRBJ1-5; D perhaps matches TRBD1 (6 bases). Trimming cost V 4 bases and J 4 bases, with 8 bases left between them. The CDR3 is made up of 13 amino acids. From germline, CDR1 is MDHEN and CDR2 SYDVKM. CDR3 protein: CASSSGQNQPQHF. In DNA, the CDR3 is TGTGCCAGCAGTTCCGGACAGAATCAGCCCCAGCATTTT.

On this clone: Distinct nucleotide sequences in the sample also encode this CDR3. The chain has TRBV28 and TRBJ1-3; no firm D call. The germline gives CDR1 MDHEN, CDR2 SYDVKM. The V and J ends lost 4 bases and 3 bases respectively, with 4 bases between them. The length of the CDR3 is 12 residues. The CDR3 is CASSSYGNTIYF. In nucleotides, the CDR3 is TGTGCCAGCAGTTCATATGGAAACACCATATATTTT.

This chain connects TRBV14 to TRBJ1-1, with D tentatively TRBD1 (6 bases). The CDR3 covers 15 residues. Trimming removed 0 bases at V and 1 base at J, with 9 bases between. Looked up from germline, CDR1 is SGHDN and CDR2 is FVKESK. The DNA for the CDR3 is TGTGCCAGCAGCCAAGAAGACAGGCCGAACACTGAAGCTTTCTTT. It codes for CASSQEDRPNTEAFF.

The rearrangement joins TRBV30 to TRBJ1-4; TRBD1 might be the D (5 bases). The germline V gene encodes CDR1 GTSNPN and CDR2 SVGIG (reference sequence). The V end lost 4 bases, the J end lost 10 bases, and 19 bases lay between the germline ends. This CDR3 is built from 14 residues. Here the CDR3 DNA reads TGTGCCTGGACTGGGACTCCCAAGGATGGAAAACTGTTTTTT. It is translated as CAWTGTPKDGKLFF.

CDR3 DNA sequence: TGTGCCAGCAGCTTATTTATAGCGGGAGGAGGCTACGAGCAGTACTTC. This codes for CASSLFIAGGGYEQYF. The V call is TRBV7-9, the J call TRBJ2-7; TRBD2 aligns across 10 bases. This CDR3 comprises 16 residues. The V segment lost 2 bases and the J segment 3 bases; nucleotides outside the gene matches: 7. Germline V gene data show CDR1 as SEHNR and CDR2 as FQNEAQ (reference sequence).

This chain joins TRBV9 and TRBJ2-6; TRBD1 is a possible D gene (6 bases). The ends were cut back, 5 bases at V and 2 bases at J, with 14 bases in the middle. The CDR3 has 16 residues. Germline-derived CDR1 and CDR2 are SGDLS and YYNGEE. CDR3 amino acids: CASSLTKGAGANVLTF. CDR3 DNA sequence: TGTGCCAGCAGTCTCACTAAGGGGGCTGGGGCCAACGTCCTGACTTTC.

CDR3 in DNA: TGCGCCAGCAGCCAAGAACGTGCGGGAGGTGGGTACGAGCAGTACTTC. Translating gives CASSQERAGGGYEQYF. V and J are TRBV4-1 and TRBJ2-7; 8 bases fit TRBD2. Trimming took 0 bases from V and 4 from J; bases not matched to a gene: 8. The CDR3 is 16 amino acids. Germline values: CDR1 MGHRA, CDR2 YSYEKL.